This TCR beta chain comes out of a study of T cells in localized non-small cell lung cancer. The study's findings and limits: One tumor region alone was sequenced, and heterogeneity therefore remains possible.

Sequenced by immunoSEQ multiplex PCR; TCRdb stores in-frame clones only, minus some. This table has 75,000 to 80,000 clones, 65% to 85% appearing once. For this clone: Its antigen remains unknown.

The sample in question was peripheral blood, obtained before any cancer treatment. This TCR came from a female donor of 60 years or more with stage I lung adenocarcinoma.

CDR3 DNA sequence: TGTGCCAGCTCACGCCCGGGAGGGCGGCACAATGAGCAGTTCTTC. Translation gives CASSRPGGRHNEQFF. V usage is TRBV18 and J usage is TRBJ2-1, with 8 bases lining up with TRBD2. Trimming took 4 bases from V and 5 from J; bases not matched to a gene: 7. In germline, CDR1 is KGHSH, CDR2 LQKENI. The CDR3 is 15 amino acids.